This T cell receptor beta chain came from a study of glioma-infiltrating T cells after dendritic cell vaccination. As for time point: after dendritic cell vaccination, including at tumor progression/relapse. Patients had residual fresh-frozen tumor tissue and more than two years of survival data. Up to about 2 ug genomic DNA was used for TCRB CDR3 amplification. The data were produced by immunoSEQ multiplex PCR, yet TCRdb's version contains in-frame clones alone and is incomplete. Among 55,000 to 75,000 clones listed, 70% to 85% were seen once. CDR1 is SGHRS and CDR2 is YFSETQ in the germline V gene. This CDR3 spans 18 amino acids. V gave up 4 bases and J gave up 0 bases; unmatched junction bases: 13.

This receptor was obtained from a human donor with glioblastoma. The rearrangement uses TRBV5-1 and TRBJ1-5, with 7 bases lining up with TRBD1. The starting material was blood, obtained after dendritic cell vaccination. CDR3 residues: CASSVRRTGIYSNQPQHF. Here the CDR3 DNA reads TGCGCCAGCAGCGTGAGGAGGACAGGAATCTATAGCAATCAGCCCCAGCATTTT.